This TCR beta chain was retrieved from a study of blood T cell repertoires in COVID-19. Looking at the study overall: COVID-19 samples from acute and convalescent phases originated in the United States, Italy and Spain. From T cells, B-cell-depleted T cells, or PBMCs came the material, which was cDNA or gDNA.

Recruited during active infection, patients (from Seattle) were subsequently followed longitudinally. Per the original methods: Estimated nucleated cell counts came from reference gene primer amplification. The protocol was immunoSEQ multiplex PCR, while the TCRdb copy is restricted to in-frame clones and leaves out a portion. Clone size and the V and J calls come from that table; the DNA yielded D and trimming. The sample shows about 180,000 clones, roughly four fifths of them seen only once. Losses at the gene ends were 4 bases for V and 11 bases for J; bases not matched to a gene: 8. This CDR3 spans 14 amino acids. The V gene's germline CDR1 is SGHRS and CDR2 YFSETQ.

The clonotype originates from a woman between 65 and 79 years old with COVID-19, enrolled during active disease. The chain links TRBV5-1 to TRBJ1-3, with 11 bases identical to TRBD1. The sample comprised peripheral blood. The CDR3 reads CASSTGQGAQAIYF. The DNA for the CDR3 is TGCGCCAGCAGCACCGGACAGGGGGCGCAGGCCATATATTTT.